The present TCR beta chain was sequenced within a study of OX40 agonist ivuxolimab in advanced cancers. Assay: immunoSEQ multiplex PCR; the TCRdb copy retains only in-frame clones and omits some. This table has over 40,000 clones, 88% appearing once. The TCR originated in an adult with an advanced solid tumor such as melanoma, head and neck, liver or kidney cancer. The sequences come from CD4+ or CD8+ T cells sorted from blood, collected in a trial of the OX40 agonist ivuxolimab.

This chain's CDR3 is CASSHTRGQNYEQYF. For the CDR3, the DNA is TGTGCCAGCAGCCATACCCGAGGACAAAACTACGAGCAGTACTTC. The genes are TRBV6-5 and TRBJ2-7, with D possibly matching TRBD1 (5 bases). The CDR3 is 15 amino acids. V dropped 6 bases and J dropped 3 bases, with 18 bases sitting between them. Per the germline V gene, CDR1 is MNHEY and CDR2 is SVGAGI.